The sequence of this T cell receptor beta chain was determined in a study of T cell responses to AZD1222 COVID-19 vaccine. Study-wide points: Repertoires were sampled only after the peak T cell response. Mapped onto spike, vaccine-associated CD4 TCRs spanned it and were dominant at 160-218 and 743-854.

Libraries were prepared by immunoSEQ multiplex PCR; TCRdb keeps only in-frame clonotypes and omits some of them. The profile covers 110,000 to 150,000 clones, with around 92% appearing a single time and roughly 12% taken by the ten largest. Concerning this clone itself: Its target is unknown.

The sample was peripheral blood, taken after recovery from COVID-19. The TCR comes from an adult who had recovered from COVID-19.

The CDR3 is CASSLKNQPQHF. CDR3 in DNA: TGTGCCAGCAGCCTCAAAAATCAGCCCCAGCATTTT. The V call is TRBV5-8, the J call TRBJ1-5, with D unclear. The CDR3 has 12 residues. V lost 4 bases and J 4 bases, leaving 6 bases between the germline ends. Germline loops: CDR1 SGHTS, CDR2 YDEGEE.